The 5 T cell receptor beta chains reported below all come from one sample, sequenced in a study of memory CD4+ T cells and cytomegalovirus serostatus. Single viable CD3+CD4+CD8-CD45RO+ cells were sorted as the memory CD4+ T cells. Using immunoSEQ multiplex PCR, the repertoire was profiled, and TCRdb retains in-frame clones only, with some absent. The repertoire holds 80,000 or so clones, with roughly three quarters as singletons. The sample comprised memory CD4+ T cells from blood. The receptors were gathered from an adult in good health and CMV-seropositive.

The chain couples TRBV10-3 to TRBJ1-2; D uncertain. Germline assignment: CDR1 ENHRY and CDR2 SYGVKD. The CDR3 covers 15 residues. V lost 0 bases to trimming and J lost 5 bases, with 13 bases between them. The chain's CDR3 is CAISESISLSYGYTF. In DNA form, the CDR3 reads TGTGCCATCAGTGAGTCGATCTCCTTATCTTATGGCTACACCTTC.

The chain recombines TRBV4-1 with TRBJ1-4; 7 bases line up with TRBD1. From germline, CDR1 is MGHRA and CDR2 YSYEKL. The junction had 5 bases not matched to a gene; V was cut back by 4 bases and J by 0 bases. The CDR3 contains 16 residues. The CDR3 sequence is CASSPTGSATNEKLFF. The CDR3 DNA follows: TGCGCCAGCAGCCCGACAGGGTCTGCAACTAATGAAAAACTGTTTTTT.

J is TRBJ2-7 and V is TRBV28; 10 bases map to TRBD2. Germline V gene data show CDR1 as MDHEN and CDR2 as SYDVKM. This CDR3 spans 15 amino acids. V lost 7 bases to trimming and J lost 3 bases; unmatched junction nucleotides: 9. CDR3 protein: CASTSPAGGIYEQYF. The CDR3 nucleotides are TGTGCCAGCACCTCTCCAGCGGGGGGGATCTACGAGCAGTACTTC. The entire variable domain, with the rest obtained from reference TRBV28 and TRBJ2-7, is as follows: DVKVTQSSRYLVKRTGEKVFLECVQDMDHENMFWYRQDPGLGLRLIYFSYDVKMKEKGDIPEGYSVSREKKERFSLILESASTNQTSMYLCASTSPAGGIYEQYFGPGTRLTVT.

The DNA of the CDR3 is TGCGCCAGCAGCCAAATTAAGGGGGGAATTCAGCCCCAGCATTTT. This translates into CASSQIKGGIQPQHF. The V and J genes are TRBV4-1 and TRBJ1-5, with D possibly being TRBD1 (6 bases). The CDR3 consists of 15 residues. V was cut by 2 bases and J by 6 bases, with 14 bases left in between. Per germline, CDR1 MGHRA and CDR2 YSYEKL.

V gene TRBV28 combines with J gene TRBJ1-2; D is ambiguous. CDR1 and CDR2 from the germline V gene are MDHEN and SYDVKM. This CDR3 comprises 12 residues. V lost 5 bases, J lost 1 base, and 5 bases lay in between. As DNA, the CDR3 is TGTGCCAGCAGTGGCGGTAACTATGGCTACACCTTC. Protein: CASSGGNYGYTF.